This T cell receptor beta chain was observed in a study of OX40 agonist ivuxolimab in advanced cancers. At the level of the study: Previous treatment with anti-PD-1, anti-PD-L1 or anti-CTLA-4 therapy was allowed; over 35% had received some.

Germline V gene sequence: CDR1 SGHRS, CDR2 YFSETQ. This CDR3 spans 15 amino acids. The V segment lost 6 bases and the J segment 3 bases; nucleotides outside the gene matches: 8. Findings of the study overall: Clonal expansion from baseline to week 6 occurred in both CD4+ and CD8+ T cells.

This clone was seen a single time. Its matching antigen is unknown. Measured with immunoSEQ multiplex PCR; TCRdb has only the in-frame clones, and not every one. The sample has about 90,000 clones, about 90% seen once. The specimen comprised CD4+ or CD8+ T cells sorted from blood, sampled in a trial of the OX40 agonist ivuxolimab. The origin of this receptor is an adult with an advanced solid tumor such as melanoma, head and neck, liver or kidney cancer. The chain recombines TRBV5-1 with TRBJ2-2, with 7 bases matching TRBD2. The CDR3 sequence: CASKSPGGYTGELFF. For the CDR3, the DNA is TGCGCCAGCAAATCGCCGGGAGGTTACACCGGGGAGCTGTTTTTT.